Sequencing of this T cell receptor (beta chain) was carried out in a study of blood T cell repertoires in COVID-19. Study summary: Sources were T cells, B-cell-depleted T cells, or PBMCs; the material itself was cDNA or gDNA.

Self-reported history from a screening survey and questionnaire set each donor's cohort. All recovered Cohort 3 donors got two negative PCRs, got clearance, or saw symptom resolution. Generated by immunoSEQ multiplex PCR, the TCRdb table keeps only in-frame clones and is missing some. The sample includes approximately 470,000 clones, roughly nine tenths of them seen just once. V was trimmed by 0 bases and J by 5 bases, leaving 8 bases between them. This CDR3 contains 13 residues. Germline CDR1 is SGHTA and CDR2 is FQGTGA. The TCR was taken from a woman under 30 who had recovered from COVID-19. V and J are TRBV7-3 and TRBJ2-7; D not resolved. The sample comprised PBMCs or T cells enriched from blood (not recorded which). The CDR3 loop reads CASSLTGDDEQYF. The CDR3 DNA reads as TGTGCCAGCAGCTTAACGGGCGACGACGAGCAGTACTTC.